The 31 T cell receptor beta chains in this list originate from one sample, sequenced in a study of T-cell reconstitution after alpha-beta-depleted transplantation in children. Preparation of the TCRbeta library was carried out with unique molecular identifiers. TCRdb reprocessed the PCR reads with MiXCR, giving one entry per CDR3 protein. The data show 500,000 or so distinct CDR3 sequences, with 32% seen just once and about 2.3% held by the top ten. The material sequenced was PBMCs from the stem cell graft donor, taken from the stem cell graft. These receptors were obtained from a human donor who donated a stem cell graft to a child with aplastic anemia.

This clonotype was recorded a few times. This sequence joins TRBV7-2 and TRBJ1-2; no definite D call. Germline V gene data show CDR1 as SGHTA and CDR2 as FQGNSA. The CDR3 contains 15 residues. Trimming cost V 5 bases and J 6 bases, with 19 bases left between them. The CDR3 is CASSLGRLNGDGYTF. The CDR3 DNA reads as TGTGCCAGCAGCCTAGGCCGGTTGAATGGGGATGGCTACACCTTC.

The table lists this clonotype with a few counts. The rearrangement uses TRBV7-9 and TRBJ2-7; TRBD2 is a possible D gene (5 bases). V lost 5 bases and J lost 3, with 5 bases in between. CDR1 SEHNR and CDR2 FQNEAQ come from the germline V gene (reference sequence). The CDR3 has 11 residues. In DNA form, the CDR3 reads TGTGCCAGCAGCCGGGACTACGAGCAGTACTTC. It encodes CASSRDYEQYF. The full variable domain, its missing parts supplied by reference TRBV7-9 and TRBJ2-7, is DTGVSQNPRHKITKRGQNVTFRCDPISEHNRLYWYRQTLGQGPEFLTYFQNEAQLEKSRLLSDRFSAERPKGSFSTLEIQRTEQGDSAMYLCASSRDYEQYFGPGTRLTVT.

This chain uses TRBV2 with TRBJ1-1; no firm D call. This CDR3 region has 14 residues. CDR1 and CDR2 (germline): SNHLY, FYNNEI. Trimming left V 4 bases short and J 0 bases short, with 9 bases between. CDR3 protein: CASSAGELNTEAFF. The CDR3 region has the DNA TGTGCCAGCAGTGCCGGAGAGCTGAACACTGAAGCTTTCTTT.

The V call is TRBV6-1, the J call TRBJ2-7; perhaps TRBD2 as D (6 bases). This CDR3 has 14 amino acids. V dropped 2 bases and J dropped 5 bases, with 13 bases sitting between them. CDR1 is MNHNS and CDR2 is SASEGT in the germline V gene. The CDR3 loop reads CASSEFGTPNEQYF. CDR3 DNA: TGTGCCAGCAGTGAATTCGGGACTCCCAACGAGCAGTACTTC.

V gene TRBV19 combines with J gene TRBJ2-1; 10 bases map to TRBD2. The CDR3 spans 14 residues. The germline CDR1 and CDR2 sequences are LNHDA and SQIVND (reference sequence). Trimming took 9 bases from V and 5 from J; bases not matched to a gene: 7. The CDR3 DNA sequence: TGTGCCAGCCTAGCGGGAGAATACCACAATGAGCAGTTCTTC. It translates to CASLAGEYHNEQFF.

This clonotype was seen only a few times. This rearrangement joins TRBV12-3 or TRBV12-4 to TRBJ1-1; D is perhaps TRBD1 (5 bases). V was pared by 6 bases and J by 1 base, with 12 bases between. CDR3 length: 14 amino acids. Here the CDR3 DNA reads TGTGCCAGCAGATCGACGGGGGGGAACACTGAAGCTTTCTTT. Encoded protein: CASRSTGGNTEAFF.

This clonotype was seen a few times. The chain uses TRBV6-5 and TRBJ2-7; 8 bases align to TRBD1. The CDR3 spans 14 residues. V lost 2 bases and J lost 6; bases outside the gene matches: 6. Germline-derived CDR1 and CDR2 are MNHEY and SVGAGI. The CDR3 nucleotides are TGTGCCAGCAGTTACGACAGGGGCCGGGGCGAGCAGTACTTC. It translates to CASSYDRGRGEQYF.

A few counts support this clonotype. This chain joins TRBV20-1 and TRBJ2-3; 13 nucleotides match TRBD2. CDR1 and CDR2 (germline): DFQATT, SNEGSKA (reference sequence). This CDR3 is 15 amino acids long. The J segment lost 7 bases and the V segment lost 0 bases, leaving 4 bases of the junction unmatched. In DNA, the CDR3 is TGCAGTGCTAGAGATACCGGGACTAGCGGGAATACGCAGTATTTT. Translated, it gives CSARDTGTSGNTQYF.

The chain couples TRBV12-3 or TRBV12-4 to TRBJ1-3; 7 bases align to TRBD1. J gave up 7 bases and V 4 bases, and 13 bases lay outside the gene matches. The CDR3 contains 16 residues. The CDR3 DNA is TGTGCCAGCAGTTCTCCCCGTCAGGGGGTACGGAACACCATATATTTT. Its protein product is CASSSPRQGVRNTIYF.

The chain links TRBV3-1 to TRBJ2-6, with 10 bases identical to TRBD2. The germline CDR1 and CDR2 sequences are LGHDT and YNNKEL (reference sequence). V lost 0 bases and J lost 0; bases outside the gene matches: 5. There are 19 residues in the CDR3. The CDR3 reads CASSQDSLAGASGANVLTF. The CDR3 DNA is TGTGCCAGCAGCCAAGATTCCCTAGCGGGAGCCTCTGGGGCCAACGTCCTGACTTTC.

This clonotype was counted a few times. The V call is TRBV6-5, the J call TRBJ1-1, with D possibly being TRBD1 (6 bases). Germline CDR1 is MNHEY and CDR2 is SVGAGI. This CDR3 has 14 amino acids. V was pared by 2 bases and J by 5 bases, with 12 bases between. CDR3 bases: TGTGCCAGCAGTTACACAGGGAGAGGGACTGAAGCTTTCTTT. Amino acid sequence: CASSYTGRGTEAFF.

Ten or more counts support this clonotype. The rearrangement joins TRBV4-3 to TRBJ1-3, with 9 bases aligning to TRBD1. Per germline, CDR1 LGHNA and CDR2 YSLEER. Germline trimming cut 3 bases from V and 1 base from J; bases unmatched to any gene: 4. The CDR3 totals 16 residues. Here the CDR3 DNA reads TGCGCCAGCAGCCAGCTACAGGGGGCTTCTGGAAACACCATATATTTT. Encoded protein: CASSQLQGASGNTIYF.

The rearrangement joins TRBV10-3 to TRBJ2-3; D is possibly TRBD1 or TRBD2 (5 bases each). V was cut by 3 bases and J by 4 bases, with 14 bases left in between. Germline CDR1 reads ENHRY; CDR2 reads SYGVKD. The CDR3 is 15 residues long. CDR3 sequence: CAISDWGSVADTQYF. Here the CDR3 DNA reads TGTGCCATCAGTGATTGGGGGTCGGTCGCAGATACGCAGTATTTT.

The chain links TRBV7-2 to TRBJ2-2, with 14 positions matching TRBD2. V shed 5 bases, J shed 7 bases, and the junction held 6 bases outside the gene matches. This CDR3 contains 16 residues. The V gene's germline CDR1 is SGHTA and CDR2 FQGNSA. The CDR3 is CASSHGTSGRVGELFF. CDR3 nucleotides: TGTGCCAGCAGCCACGGGACTAGCGGGAGAGTCGGGGAGCTGTTTTTT.

In this sample, this clonotype turned up once. The V call is TRBV6-5, the J call TRBJ1-1, with a possible D match to TRBD1 (5 bases). The V gene's germline CDR1 is MNHEY and CDR2 SVGAGI. The CDR3 has 15 residues. V was trimmed by 3 bases and J by 8 bases, leaving 19 bases between them. As DNA, the CDR3 is TGTGCCAGCAGTTATGTCGAGGGGATTCCCGGGGAAGCTTTCTTT. This gives the protein CASSYVEGIPGEAFF.

This chain connects TRBV29-1 to TRBJ1-1; 9 positions match TRBD1. The CDR3 sequence is 13 residues long. With V trimmed by 8 bases and J by 1 base, 5 bases remained unmatched. Germline lookup yields CDR1 SQVTM and CDR2 ANQGSEA. The CDR3 DNA follows: TGCAGCACAAGGACAGGGGCGAACACTGAAGCTTTCTTT. As protein: CSTRTGANTEAFF.

The chain joins TRBV19 to TRBJ1-3; maybe TRBD1 (6 bases). The CDR3 length is 14 residues. The germline V gene encodes CDR1 LNHDA and CDR2 SQIVND (reference sequence). Trimming removed 8 bases at V and 0 bases at J, with 11 bases between. For the CDR3, the DNA is TGTGCCAGTCAAACAGGGTTCTCTGGAAACACCATATATTTT. Translating gives CASQTGFSGNTIYF.

The sample holds a few counts of this clonotype. This chain uses TRBV2 with TRBJ2-3; D gene uncertain. CDR1 and CDR2 from the germline V gene are SNHLY and FYNNEI. Trimming left V 7 bases short and J 2 bases short, with 16 bases between. The CDR3 spans 15 residues. CDR3 DNA sequence: TGTGCCAGCATGTCAGAGAGTATGTCCACAGATACGCAGTATTTT. Protein: CASMSESMSTDTQYF.

This clonotype was recorded many times. V gene TRBV6-5 combines with J gene TRBJ1-2, with a weak D call TRBD1 (6 bases). The ends were cut back, 1 base at V and 13 bases at J, with 19 bases in the middle. Germline loops: CDR1 MNHEY, CDR2 SVGAGI. This CDR3 spans 14 amino acids. CDR3 region: CASSYWGDRQAPTF. DNA for the CDR3: TGTGCCAGCAGTTACTGGGGAGACAGGCAAGCCCCCACCTTC.

The J gene is TRBJ1-5, the V gene TRBV7-8; 11 bases fit TRBD1. V trimming: 3 bases; J trimming: 1 base; junction bases outside the gene matches: 8. Germline V CDR1 and CDR2: SGHVS, FQNEAQ. The CDR3 runs 18 residues. The CDR3, as DNA: TGTGCCAGCAGCTTCCGGACAGGGGGCGGTGGGAGCAATCAGCCCCAGCATTTT. It codes for CASSFRTGGGGSNQPQHF.

The chain is built from TRBV2 and TRBJ1-1; D unresolved. The germline CDR1 and CDR2 sequences are SNHLY and FYNNEI. Between the trimmed V and J ends, which lost 7 bases and 4 bases, there was a span of 16 bases. CDR3 length: 14 amino acids. The CDR3 here is CASTLFMESTEAFF. CDR3 coding DNA: TGTGCCAGCACCCTATTTATGGAGTCCACTGAAGCTTTCTTT.

V is TRBV15 and J is TRBJ2-1; 8 nucleotides line up with TRBD2. Looked up from germline, CDR1 is LNHNV and CDR2 is YYDKDF (reference sequence). The CDR3 length is 21 residues. V gave up 0 bases and J gave up 1 base; unmatched junction bases: 17. The CDR3 protein is CATSREGPKRRGGASYNEQFF. DNA of the CDR3: TGTGCCACCAGCAGAGAGGGCCCCAAACGTCGGGGGGGGGCATCCTACAATGAGCAGTTCTTC.

This clonotype was counted between two and nine times. The CDR3 region has the DNA TGTGCCAGCAGTTTGGGCGGGGGCGTCTACGAGCAGTACTTC. Amino acids: CASSLGGGVYEQYF. The V and J genes are TRBV27 and TRBJ2-7, with TRBD2 as a possible D gene (7 bases). Germline V lookup: CDR1 MNHEY, CDR2 SMNVEV (reference sequence). The CDR3 length is 14 residues. Trimming pared 3 bases from V and 3 bases from J, leaving 12 bases between.

The gene calls are TRBV27 and TRBJ2-6, with D perhaps matching TRBD2 (6 bases). Germline CDR1 reads MNHEY; CDR2 reads SMNVEV (reference sequence). CDR3 length: 18 amino acids. Trimming cost V 7 bases and J 4 bases, with 23 bases left between them. CDR3 coding DNA: TGTGCCAGCAAGGTGACGGGACTTTTGAGGGACGGGGCCAACGTCCTGACTTTC. This sequence encodes CASKVTGLLRDGANVLTF.

The chain links TRBV6-1 to TRBJ1-1, with unresolved D. Trimming took off 5 bases at V and 4 bases at J, with 14 bases between the two ends. This CDR3 contains 14 residues. In germline, CDR1 is MNHNS, CDR2 SASEGT. CDR3 sequence (DNA): TGTGCCAGCAGTCCCTCTGAGGTAGGCACTGAAGCTTTCTTT. Translated: CASSPSEVGTEAFF.

This clonotype appeared once. This rearrangement joins TRBV28 to TRBJ2-7; TRBD2 matches at 10 bases. The CDR3 covers 17 residues. Per germline, CDR1 MDHEN and CDR2 SYDVKM. With 0 bases clipped from V and 3 bases from J, the junction kept 8 bases outside the gene matches. CDR3 sequence reads: CASSLWVAGGFSYEQYF. The CDR3 DNA reads as TGTGCCAGCAGTTTATGGGTAGCGGGAGGTTTTAGCTACGAGCAGTACTTC.

The V gene is TRBV19, the J gene TRBJ2-1; tentatively, D is TRBD1 or TRBD2 (6 bases each). The germline V and J ends were trimmed by 1 base and 0 bases, with 13 bases remaining between them. CDR1 is LNHDA and CDR2 is SQIVND in the germline V gene (reference sequence). This CDR3 has 17 amino acids. The CDR3 coding sequence is TGTGCCAGTAGTATAGGAGCCGGGGGCCGCTCCTACAATGAGCAGTTCTTC. Amino acid sequence: CASSIGAGGRSYNEQFF.

The CDR3 coding sequence is TGTGCCTGGAGCCATGATCAGGTACGGCCCTCCAATCAGCCCCAGCATTTT. It translates to CAWSHDQVRPSNQPQHF. The V gene is TRBV30, the J gene TRBJ1-5; D unresolved. The CDR3 consists of 17 residues. Trimming took 3 bases from V and 3 from J, leaving 21 bases between them. Germline V gene sequence: CDR1 GTSNPN, CDR2 SVGIG (reference sequence). The full variable domain, rest sourced from reference TRBV30 and TRBJ1-5, is SQTIHQWPATLVQPVGSPLSLECTVEGTSNPNLYWYRQAAGRGLQLLFYSVGIGQISSEVPQNLSASRPQDRQFILSSKKLLLSDSGFYLCAWSHDQVRPSNQPQHFGDGTRLSIL.

The chain joins TRBV27 to TRBJ2-1; possibly TRBD2 for D (5 bases). Germline V gives CDR1 MNHEY, CDR2 SMNVEV (reference sequence). The V and J ends lost 2 bases and 9 bases respectively, with 17 bases between them. The CDR3 consists of 15 residues. For the CDR3, the DNA is TGTGCCAGCAGTTTAATTACCGGAGGCTCCGGTGAGCAGTTCTTC. Protein product: CASSLITGGSGEQFF.

This clonotype was detected a few times. V is TRBV6-2 or TRBV6-3 and J is TRBJ1-6, with D unresolved. From germline, CDR1 is MNHEY and CDR2 SVGEGT. This CDR3 spans 14 amino acids. V was cut by 2 bases and J by 7 bases, with 9 bases left in between. The CDR3 loop is CASSYRSANSPLHF. The CDR3 DNA sequence: TGTGCCAGCAGTTACAGGTCGGCGAATTCACCCCTCCACTTT.

This chain joins TRBV5-1 and TRBJ2-5; D is uncertain. The V and J ends lost 0 bases and 2 bases respectively, with 14 bases between them. The CDR3 is 16 residues long. Germline CDR1 SGHRS, CDR2 YFSETQ. In nucleotides, the CDR3 is TGCGCCAGCAGCTTGGATTTAAGGGCCTTACAAGAGACCCAGTACTTC. It is translated as CASSLDLRALQETQYF.